Following are 5 T cell receptor delta chains from one sample sequenced in a study of Vδ1+ human thymocytes. Findings and caveats of the study: Thymic TRG and TRD repertoires appeared highly polyclonal, with Gaussian CDR3 length distributions.

Extracted RNA was reverse transcribed into cDNA. Multiplex PCR used pooled V-gene forward primers and a constant-region reverse primer to amplify CDR3s. TCRdb processed the multiplex PCR reads again with the CATT caller. The profile shows 23,000 or so delta-chain clones, around 32% of them singletons. Their target antigens are unknown. The sequenced sample consisted of Vdelta1+ gamma-delta thymocytes from the thymus. Noted subset: FACS-sorted CD3+ TCRalphabeta- TCRVdelta1+ TCRVdelta2- thymocytes. These receptor sequences come from a boy younger than two who had congenital heart surgery.

This clone is labeled as medium-sized (0.01 to 0.1%). V gene TRDV1 combines with J gene TRDJ2; D remains ambiguous. V was clipped by 1 base and J by 4 bases, with 10 bases between them. Germline V CDR1 and CDR2: TSWWSYY, QGS. CDR3 length: 15 residues. The CDR3 loop reads CALGEPPDPTAQLFF. The DNA for the CDR3 is TGTGCTCTTGGGGAACCCCCAGACCCGACAGCACAACTCTTCTTT.

A word on this clone: The same CDR3 also results from other DNA sequences found in this sample. This rearrangement joins TRDV1 to TRDJ1; TRDD3 matches 11 bases. Germline assignment: CDR1 TSWWSYY and CDR2 QGS. The CDR3 has 24 amino acids. V dropped 2 bases and J dropped 0; count of bases not matched to a gene: 26. This CDR3 is CALGECLLRADGGYGNKYTDKLIF. The CDR3 nucleotides read TGTGCTCTTGGGGAATGCCTCCTACGGGCGGATGGGGGATACGGAAACAAGTACACCGATAAACTCATCTTT.

This clone was seen at least ten times. Mismatch with germline at one junction end may stem from a read error. The V and J genes are TRDV1 and TRDJ1; TRDD2 matches at 8 bases. This CDR3 region has 16 residues. Per the germline V gene, CDR1 is TSWWSYY and CDR2 is QGS. The CDR3 sequence: CALGLPTRLRTGKLIF. In nucleotides, the CDR3 is TGTGCTCTTGGTCTTCCTACGCGTCTGCGTACCGGTAAACTCATCTTT.

The J gene is TRDJ1, the V gene TRDV1; D gene unclear. V was shortened by 1 base and J by 5 bases, with 35 bases between the two germline ends. The CDR3 length is 22 residues. Germline V lookup: CDR1 TSWWSYY, CDR2 QGS. The CDR3 reads CALGEPIFTPLLFKGGADKLIF. For the CDR3, the DNA is TGTGCTCTTGGGGAACCGATTTTCACCCCCTTATTGTTTAAGGGTGGTGCGGATAAACTCATCTTT.

In the case of this clone: Other DNA sequences in this sample translate to the same CDR3. The chain joins TRDV1 to TRDJ1, with D perhaps being TRDD2 or TRDD3 (5 bases each). Trimming shortened V by 3 bases and J by 0 bases, and 20 bases separated the two germline ends. This CDR3 has 18 amino acids. Germline values: CDR1 TSWWSYY, CDR2 QGS. CDR3 sequence reads: CALGDPTGGPTYTDKLIF. CDR3 bases: TGTGCTCTTGGGGACCCTACTGGTGGACCGACGTACACCGATAAACTCATCTTT.